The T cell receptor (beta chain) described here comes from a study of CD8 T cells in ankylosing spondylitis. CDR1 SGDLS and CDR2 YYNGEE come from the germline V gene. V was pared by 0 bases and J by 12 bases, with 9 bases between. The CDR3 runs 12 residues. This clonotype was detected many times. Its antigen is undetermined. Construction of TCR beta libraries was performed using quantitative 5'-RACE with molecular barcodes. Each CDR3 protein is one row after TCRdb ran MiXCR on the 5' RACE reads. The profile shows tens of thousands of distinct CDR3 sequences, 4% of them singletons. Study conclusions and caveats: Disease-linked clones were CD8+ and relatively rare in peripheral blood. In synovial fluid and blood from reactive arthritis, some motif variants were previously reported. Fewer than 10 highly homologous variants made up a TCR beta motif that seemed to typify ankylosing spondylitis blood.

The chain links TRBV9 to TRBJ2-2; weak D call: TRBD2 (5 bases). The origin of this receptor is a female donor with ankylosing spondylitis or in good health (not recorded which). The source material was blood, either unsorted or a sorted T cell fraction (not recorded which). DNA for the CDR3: TGTGCCAGCAGCGTAGGAAGCGGACAGCTGTTTTTT. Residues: CASSVGSGQLFF.